This TCR beta chain was captured by sequencing in a study of OX40 agonist ivuxolimab in advanced cancers. Turning to the study itself: A mean age of around 63 years, range roughly 20 to 80, was recorded, and under 85% were male.

Trimming pared 3 bases from V and 13 bases from J, leaving 14 bases between. This CDR3 spans 11 amino acids. Germline CDR1 is DFQATT and CDR2 is SNEGSKA (reference sequence). This table comes from immunoSEQ multiplex PCR, and its TCRdb copy is limited to in-frame clones, with some not included. The sample shows approximately 55,000 clones, approximately 90% of them seen only once. Sample: CD4+ or CD8+ T cells sorted from blood, taken in a trial of the OX40 agonist ivuxolimab. The sequence was collected from an adult with an advanced solid tumor such as melanoma, head and neck, liver or kidney cancer. The chain combines TRBV20-1 with TRBJ2-3; D is undetermined. The CDR3 coding sequence is TGCAGTGCTAGCGGCCCAAGTATTGAGTATTTT. This translates into CSASGPSIEYF.